This T cell receptor beta chain stems from a study of CD8 T cell repertoires and HIV-1 epitope variants. Overall study context: Separate wells received one of Twenty-five Gag or Nef variant peptides. An approximately 10-day culture received IL-2, IL-7 and IL-15 on days 3 and 7. Enriched T cells were co-cultured with equal numbers of autologous T cell-negative antigen-presenting cells. The study's findings and limits: Most of the nine antigen-specific clonotypes appeared cross-reactive to autologous or escape variants.

The assay was immunoSEQ multiplex PCR, and TCRdb's table has in-frame clones only and misses some. The table includes 6,000 or so clones, 60% to 70% detected once. Germline CDR1 and CDR2: SGHDT and YYEEEE. V dropped 0 bases and J dropped 3 bases, with 12 bases sitting between them. The CDR3 is 16 residues long. A remark on this clone: The target antigen is unknown.

This TCR derives from a male donor with HIV. V usage is TRBV5-6 and J usage is TRBJ2-2; D is ambiguous. Sequencing was done on a sample of cultured CD8+ T cells derived from PBMCs. The CDR3 DNA follows: TGTGCCAGCAGCTTGGATTTGAAACGATACACCGGGGAGCTGTTTTTT. Translated, it gives CASSLDLKRYTGELFF.